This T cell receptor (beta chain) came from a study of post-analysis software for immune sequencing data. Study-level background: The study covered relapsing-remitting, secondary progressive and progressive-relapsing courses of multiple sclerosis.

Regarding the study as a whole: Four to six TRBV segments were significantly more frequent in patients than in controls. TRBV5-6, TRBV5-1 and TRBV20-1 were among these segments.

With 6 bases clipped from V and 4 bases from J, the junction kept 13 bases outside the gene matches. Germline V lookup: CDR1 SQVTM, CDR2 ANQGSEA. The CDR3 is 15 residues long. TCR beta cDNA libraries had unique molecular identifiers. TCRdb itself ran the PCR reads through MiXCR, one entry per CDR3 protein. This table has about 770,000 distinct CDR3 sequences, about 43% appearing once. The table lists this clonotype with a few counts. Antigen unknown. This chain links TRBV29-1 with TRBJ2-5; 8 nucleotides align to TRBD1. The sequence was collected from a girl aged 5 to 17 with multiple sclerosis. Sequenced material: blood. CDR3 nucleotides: TGCAGCGTCTTTGGACAGGGTTTGGGCCCAGAGACCCAGTACTTC. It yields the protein CSVFGQGLGPETQYF. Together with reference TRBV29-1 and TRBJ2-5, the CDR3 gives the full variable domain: SAVISQKPSRDICQRGTSLTIQCQVDSQVTMMFWYRQQPGQSLTLIATANQGSEATYESGFVIDKFPISRPNLTFSTLTVSNMSPEDSSIYLCSVFGQGLGPETQYFGPGTRLLVL.